Listed here are 23 T cell receptor beta chains from one sample, sequenced in a study of cytomegalovirus exposure and HLA in healthy donors (TCRdb year 2017). Library preparation used the immunoSEQ multiplex PCR assay. The source is immuneACCESS, and TCRdb retained only in-frame sequences with V and J called. Part of the clones is not carried over; for the studies checked, unresolved V genes explain less than half of this, and the remainder is unexplained. The sample records 50,000 to 65,000 clones, 85% to 95% of which are singletons. Jointly, the top ten make up 7% of the sample. Material: PBMCs. These receptors came from a woman younger than 30 in good health and CMV-seropositive.

The chain joins TRBV19 to TRBJ2-1, with 13 bases lining up with TRBD2. Germline assignment: CDR1 LNHDA and CDR2 SQIVND (reference sequence). The junction had 12 bases not matched to a gene; V was cut back by 9 bases and J by 4 bases. This CDR3 has 17 amino acids. The DNA for the CDR3 is TGTGCCAGCCGGGGGACTAGCGGGGAAATATTATACAATGAGCAGTTCTTC. It specifies CASRGTSGEILYNEQFF. Supplemented by reference TRBV19 and TRBJ2-1, the full variable domain reads DGGITQSPKYLFRKEGQNVTLSCEQNLNHDAMYWYRQDPGQGLRLIYYSQIVNDFQKGDIAEGYSVSREKKESFPLTVTSAQKNPTAFYLCASRGTSGEILYNEQFFGPGTRLTVL.

This clone was counted once. This sample includes further DNA sequences coding for the same CDR3. The V call is TRBV30, the J call TRBJ2-3, with TRBD2 matching 11 bases. Germline V CDR1 and CDR2: GTSNPN, SVGIG (reference sequence). The CDR3 spans 16 residues. Losses at the gene ends were 4 bases for V and 3 bases for J; bases not matched to a gene: 9. The CDR3 is CAWNSGGARPTDTQYF. Written as DNA, the CDR3 is TGTGCCTGGAATAGCGGGGGGGCTCGGCCTACAGATACGCAGTATTTT.

The V and J genes are TRBV19 and TRBJ2-1; D may be TRBD2 (6 bases). The length of the CDR3 is 15 residues. The germline V gene encodes CDR1 LNHDA and CDR2 SQIVND (reference sequence). V lost 3 bases to trimming and J lost 7 bases, with 16 bases between them. CDR3 residues: CASSMAGLLGNEQFF. For the CDR3, the DNA is TGTGCCAGTAGTATGGCGGGGCTATTGGGAAATGAGCAGTTCTTC. The entire variable domain, with the rest obtained from reference TRBV19 and TRBJ2-1, is as follows: DGGITQSPKYLFRKEGQNVTLSCEQNLNHDAMYWYRQDPGQGLRLIYYSQIVNDFQKGDIAEGYSVSREKKESFPLTVTSAQKNPTAFYLCASSMAGLLGNEQFFGPGTRLTVL.

The chain carries TRBV11-3 and TRBJ2-2, with D uncertain. The germline V and J ends were trimmed by 5 bases and 5 bases, with 15 bases remaining between them. In germline, CDR1 is SGHNT, CDR2 YENEEA. The CDR3 loop spans 15 amino acids. The DNA for the CDR3 is TGTGCCAGCAGCCCGCGAAAGCCTCCTACCGGGGAGCTGTTTTTT. Residues: CASSPRKPPTGELFF.

The CDR3 spells CASSLYPLWEQYF. The CDR3 DNA follows: TGTGCCAGCAGCCTATACCCTTTGTGGGAGCAGTACTTC. This sequence joins TRBV7-8 and TRBJ2-7; D not resolved. Per the germline V gene, CDR1 is SGHVS and CDR2 is FQNEAQ. V dropped 5 bases and J dropped 7 bases, with 15 bases sitting between them. This CDR3 comprises 13 residues. Drawing the rest from reference TRBV7-8 and TRBJ2-7, the complete variable domain is GAGVSQSPRYKVAKRGQDVALRCDPISGHVSLFWYQQALGQGPEFLTYFQNEAQLDKSGLPSDRFFAERPEGSVSTLKIQRTQQEDSAVYLCASSLYPLWEQYFGPGTRLTVT.

The rearrangement links TRBV14 to TRBJ2-5; no firm D call. This CDR3 comprises 15 residues. Trimming shortened V by 0 bases and J by 5 bases, and 13 bases separated the two germline ends. In germline, CDR1 is SGHDN, CDR2 FVKESK. The DNA for the CDR3 is TGTGCCAGCAGCCAAGATCCCGGGTTATGGGAGACCCAGTACTTC. Translating it yields CASSQDPGLWETQYF.

The V call is TRBV7-8, the J call TRBJ1-1, with D possibly TRBD1 on 6 matching bases. V was trimmed by 0 bases and J by 6 bases, leaving 14 bases between them. The length of the CDR3 is 15 residues. Germline values: CDR1 SGHVS, CDR2 FQNEAQ. CDR3 nucleotide sequence: TGTGCCAGCAGCTTAGCGGGGGGGCGTCACGCTGAAGCTTTCTTT. Its protein product is CASSLAGGRHAEAFF. Based on the CDR3 plus reference TRBV7-8 and TRBJ1-1, the full variable domain is GAGVSQSPRYKVAKRGQDVALRCDPISGHVSLFWYQQALGQGPEFLTYFQNEAQLDKSGLPSDRFFAERPEGSVSTLKIQRTQQEDSAVYLCASSLAGGRHAEAFFGQGTRLTVV.

This chain uses TRBV5-1 with TRBJ1-1; 7 nucleotides agree with TRBD1. Trimming cost V 3 bases and J 5 bases; bases outside gene matches: 1. CDR1 is SGHRS, CDR2 YFSETQ, per germline. This CDR3 comprises 12 residues. This chain's CDR3 is CASSSTGTEAFF. CDR3 nucleotide sequence: TGCGCCAGCAGCTCGACAGGGACTGAAGCTTTCTTT.

The J gene is TRBJ2-3, the V gene TRBV19; possibly TRBD2 for D (6 bases). The CDR3 has 16 amino acids. Germline CDR1 is LNHDA and CDR2 is SQIVND (reference sequence). V gave up 1 base and J gave up 5 bases, with 16 bases separating them. The DNA for the CDR3 is TGTGCCAGTAGTATAGCGGGGGTCGCCGGTGGAGATACGCAGTATTTT. Residues: CASSIAGVAGGDTQYF.

This chain uses TRBV4-3 with TRBJ1-1; D possibly corresponds to TRBD1 (6 bases). V was shortened by 3 bases and J by 2 bases, with 13 bases between the two germline ends. The germline gives CDR1 LGHNA, CDR2 YSLEER. This CDR3 comprises 15 residues. Here the CDR3 reads CASSHSSRGNTEAFF. As DNA, the CDR3 is TGCGCCAGCAGCCATTCCTCCAGGGGTAACACTGAAGCTTTCTTT.

This rearrangement joins TRBV25-1 to TRBJ2-5; 7 bases are shared with TRBD1. J was trimmed by 4 bases and V by 5 bases; bases with no gene match: 4. Germline CDR1 reads MGHDK; CDR2 reads SYGVNS. This CDR3 spans 13 amino acids. The CDR3 bases are TGTGCCAGCAGTAAGACAGGGCTAGAGACCCAGTACTTC. This codes for CASSKTGLETQYF.

This chain connects TRBV7-9 to TRBJ2-2, with TRBD1 as a possible D gene (5 bases). Germline V lookup: CDR1 SEHNR, CDR2 FQNEAQ (reference sequence). The CDR3 length is 14 residues. The ends were cut back, 5 bases at V and 4 bases at J, with 11 bases in the middle. The CDR3 coding sequence is TGTGCCAGCAGCCAGGGCATTGCCACCGGGGAGCTGTTTTTT. It is translated as CASSQGIATGELFF.

The chain employs TRBV2 and TRBJ2-2; a possible D gene is TRBD2 (5 bases). V was pared by 2 bases and J by 8 bases, with 6 bases between. This CDR3 is 12 amino acids long. CDR1 and CDR2 (germline): SNHLY, FYNNEI. DNA for the CDR3: TGTGCCAGCAGTGAATCGGGAGGGGAGCTGTTTTTT. Amino acid sequence: CASSESGGELFF.

The chain links TRBV9 to TRBJ2-1; TRBD1 matches at 10 bases. After removal of 0 bases from V and 3 bases from J, the junction contained 3 bases not matched to a gene. This CDR3 has 16 amino acids. Germline V gives CDR1 SGDLS, CDR2 YYNGEE. CDR3 residues: CASSVGDRGLYNEQFF. CDR3 DNA: TGTGCCAGCAGCGTAGGCGACAGGGGGCTCTACAATGAGCAGTTCTTC.

The rearrangement links TRBV19 to TRBJ1-2, with D possibly TRBD1 on 5 matching bases. Germline CDR1 reads LNHDA; CDR2 reads SQIVND (reference sequence). The CDR3 runs to 14 residues. V was clipped by 8 bases and J by 5 bases, with 18 bases between them. CDR3 coding DNA: TGTGCCAGTTCTCCAGGGAATACTCTATATGGCTACACCTTC. The encoded protein is CASSPGNTLYGYTF.

The chain links TRBV6-5 to TRBJ1-6, with 12 bases that match TRBD1. Germline lookup yields CDR1 MNHEY and CDR2 SVGAGI. Unmatched junction bases numbered 4, after V lost 2 bases and J lost 11 bases. This CDR3 is 15 amino acids long. The CDR3 region is CASSYGDRGLTPLHF. Here the CDR3 DNA reads TGTGCCAGCAGTTACGGGGACAGGGGGCTGACACCCCTCCACTTT.

The rearrangement joins TRBV15 to TRBJ1-2; TRBD1 aligns across 7 bases. This CDR3 has 15 amino acids. Germline V gives CDR1 LNHNV, CDR2 YYDKDF (reference sequence). V shed 1 base and J 8 bases; nucleotides not matched to a gene: 10. The CDR3 nucleotides are TGTGCCACCAGCAGAGCCAGGGACAGAGGATACGGCTACACCTTC. Translating it yields CATSRARDRGYGYTF.

This CDR3 reads CASSMSSGDNSPLHF. The CDR3 DNA follows: TGTGCCAGTAGTATGTCTTCCGGAGATAATTCACCCCTCCACTTT. The chain has TRBV19 and TRBJ1-6; D is unclear. Deletions cut 3 bases from V and 5 bases from J, with 11 bases between. Germline CDR1 is LNHDA and CDR2 is SQIVND (reference sequence). This CDR3 region has 15 residues.

The chain has TRBV29-1 and TRBJ2-5; 9 bases line up with TRBD1. V was pared by 6 bases and J by 7 bases, with 12 bases of the junction left unmatched. The CDR3 runs to 14 residues. Germline lookup yields CDR1 SQVTM and CDR2 ANQGSEA. The CDR3 region is CSVGDRGASGTQYF. In DNA, the CDR3 is TGCAGCGTGGGAGACAGGGGGGCGAGTGGGACCCAGTACTTC.

The CDR3 loop reads CASSLVQTSGLTGELFF. The CDR3 DNA follows: TGTGCCAGCAGCTTAGTTCAGACTAGCGGACTGACCGGGGAGCTGTTTTTT. The chain links TRBV7-9 to TRBJ2-2; the match to TRBD2 covers 9 bases. The CDR3 covers 17 residues. Germline V gene sequence: CDR1 SEHNR, CDR2 FQNEAQ (reference sequence). V shed 1 base and J 5 bases; nucleotides not matched to a gene: 8.

The genes are TRBV4-1 and TRBJ1-1; 7 nucleotides agree with TRBD1. In germline, CDR1 is MGHRA, CDR2 YSYEKL. V gave up 1 base and J gave up 3 bases; unmatched junction bases: 5. The CDR3 covers 15 residues. In DNA form, the CDR3 reads TGCGCCAGCAGCCAAGTAGACAGGGATTACACTGAAGCTTTCTTT. Translating it yields CASSQVDRDYTEAFF.

This clone has a single count. CDR3 protein: CASASRDEQFF. CDR3 in DNA: TGTGCCAGCGCCTCGAGAGATGAGCAGTTCTTC. This chain uses TRBV7-8 with TRBJ2-1; D remains unclear. Trimming removed 8 bases at V and 8 bases at J, with 10 bases between. The CDR3 has 11 amino acids. Germline V gene sequence: CDR1 SGHVS, CDR2 FQNEAQ.

This clone was detected only once. This sequence joins TRBV29-1 and TRBJ2-3, with D possibly being TRBD1 (5 bases). Germline loops: CDR1 SQVTM, CDR2 ANQGSEA. Trimming pared 4 bases from V and 2 bases from J, leaving 16 bases between. The length of the CDR3 is 15 residues. The CDR3 sequence is CSVGTRSLATDTQYF. The CDR3 DNA reads as TGCAGCGTTGGGACACGGTCGTTGGCCACAGATACGCAGTATTTT.